This passage covers 6 T cell receptor beta chains from one sample sequenced in a study of cytomegalovirus exposure and HLA in healthy donors. Produced via immunoSEQ multiplex PCR; TCRdb's table is partial and in-frame only. The data show about 240,000 clones, approximately 83% seen once. The sequenced material came from PBMCs. These receptors came from a woman aged 25 to 39 in good health and CMV-seropositive.

The rearrangement links TRBV6-1 to TRBJ2-3, with a weak D call TRBD1 (6 bases). The CDR3 is 17 amino acids. Trimming removed 4 bases from V and 4 bases from J, with 21 bases in between. The germline V gene encodes CDR1 MNHNS and CDR2 SASEGT. The CDR3 region has the DNA TGTGCCAGCAGTGCCCATAAGGGGGTAGGTTTTCCAGATACGCAGTATTTT. Protein: CASSAHKGVGFPDTQYF.

The V and J genes are TRBV6-1 and TRBJ2-7; 9 bases align to TRBD1. The CDR3 totals 15 residues. V lost 2 bases and J lost 4; bases outside the gene matches: 6. CDR1 and CDR2 (germline): MNHNS, SASEGT. DNA for the CDR3: TGTGCCAGCAGTGAACAGGGGACAGGGTCTTACGAGCAGTACTTC. Protein product: CASSEQGTGSYEQYF.

V and J are TRBV11-3 and TRBJ2-1; 8 bases fit TRBD1. Per the germline V gene, CDR1 is SGHNT and CDR2 is YENEEA. J was trimmed by 6 bases and V by 1 base; bases with no gene match: 11. The CDR3 is 17 amino acids. Here the CDR3 reads CASSLGAGTGGANEQFF. In DNA form, the CDR3 reads TGTGCCAGCAGCTTAGGAGCCGGGACAGGAGGGGCCAATGAGCAGTTCTTC.

This chain links TRBV2 with TRBJ2-7; the match to TRBD2 covers 7 bases. Germline CDR1 and CDR2: SNHLY and FYNNEI. Trimming at V came to 8 bases and at J to 0 bases, leaving 7 bases not matched to a gene. This CDR3 is 14 amino acids long. CDR3: CASRDYLSSYEQYF. CDR3 nucleotide sequence: TGTGCCAGCCGGGACTACCTTAGCTCCTACGAGCAGTACTTC.

The V gene is TRBV6-1, the J gene TRBJ2-7, with TRBD2 matching 10 bases. Germline CDR1 and CDR2: MNHNS and SASEGT. CDR3 length: 16 residues. Germline trimming cut 3 bases from V and 3 bases from J; bases unmatched to any gene: 8. The DNA for the CDR3 is TGTGCCAGCAGTGACAGCCTAGCGGGAGCGGGCTACGAGCAGTACTTC. Encoded protein: CASSDSLAGAGYEQYF.

The rearrangement joins TRBV2 to TRBJ2-3; 15 bases fit TRBD2. Unmatched junction bases numbered 14, after V lost 6 bases and J lost 1 base. Per germline, CDR1 SNHLY and CDR2 FYNNEI. The CDR3 length is 20 residues. CDR3 loop: CASRGPQRTSGRAGTDTQYF. DNA for the CDR3: TGTGCCAGCAGGGGACCTCAGAGGACTAGCGGGAGGGCCGGCACAGATACGCAGTATTTT.